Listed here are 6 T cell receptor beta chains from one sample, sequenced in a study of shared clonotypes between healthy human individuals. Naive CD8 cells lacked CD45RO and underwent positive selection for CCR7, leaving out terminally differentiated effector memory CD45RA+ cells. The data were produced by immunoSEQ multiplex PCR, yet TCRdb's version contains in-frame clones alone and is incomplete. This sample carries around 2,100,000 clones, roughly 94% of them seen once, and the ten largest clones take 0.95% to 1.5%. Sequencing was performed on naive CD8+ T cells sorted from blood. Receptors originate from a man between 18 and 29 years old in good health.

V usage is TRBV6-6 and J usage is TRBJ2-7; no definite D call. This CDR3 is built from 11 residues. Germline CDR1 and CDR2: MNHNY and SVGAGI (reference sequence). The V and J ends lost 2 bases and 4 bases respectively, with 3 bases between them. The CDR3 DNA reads TGTGCCAGCAGTTACGCTTACGAGCAGTACTTC. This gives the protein CASSYAYEQYF.

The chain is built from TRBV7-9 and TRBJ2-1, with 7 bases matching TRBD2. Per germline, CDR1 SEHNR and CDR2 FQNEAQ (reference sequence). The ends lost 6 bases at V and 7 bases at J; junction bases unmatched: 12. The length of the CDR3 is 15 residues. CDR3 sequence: CASRRDGGRENEQFF. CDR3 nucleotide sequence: TGTGCCAGCAGACGGGATGGCGGGCGGGAGAATGAGCAGTTCTTC.

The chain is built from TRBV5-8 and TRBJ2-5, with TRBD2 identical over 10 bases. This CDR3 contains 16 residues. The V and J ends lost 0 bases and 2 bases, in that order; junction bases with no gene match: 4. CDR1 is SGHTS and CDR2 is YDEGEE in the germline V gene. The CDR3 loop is CASSLALAGFQETQYF. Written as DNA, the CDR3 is TGTGCCAGCAGCTTGGCACTAGCGGGGTTTCAAGAGACCCAGTACTTC.

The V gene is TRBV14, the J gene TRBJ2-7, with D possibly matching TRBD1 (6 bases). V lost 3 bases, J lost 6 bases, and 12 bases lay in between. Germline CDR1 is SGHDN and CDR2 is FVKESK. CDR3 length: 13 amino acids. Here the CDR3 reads CASSQLTGLEQYF. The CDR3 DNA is TGTGCCAGCAGCCAGTTGACAGGTCTCGAGCAGTACTTC.

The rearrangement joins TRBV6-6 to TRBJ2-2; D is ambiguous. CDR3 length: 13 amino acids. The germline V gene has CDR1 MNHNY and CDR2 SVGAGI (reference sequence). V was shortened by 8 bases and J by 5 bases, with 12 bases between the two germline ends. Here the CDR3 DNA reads TGTGCCAGCGGCCCAGATACTACCGGGGAGCTGTTTTTT. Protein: CASGPDTTGELFF.

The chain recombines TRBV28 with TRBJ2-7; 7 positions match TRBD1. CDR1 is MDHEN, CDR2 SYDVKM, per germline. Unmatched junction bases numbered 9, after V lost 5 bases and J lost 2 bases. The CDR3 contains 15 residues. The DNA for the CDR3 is TGTGCCAGCAGTCTTTTTCCGGGACAGCCCTACGAGCAGTACTTC. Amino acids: CASSLFPGQPYEQYF.